Sequencing of this TCR beta chain was carried out in a study of T-cell memory formation after mild COVID-19. The V gene lost 6 bases and the J gene lost 6 bases, with 12 bases spanning the gap. CDR3 size: 13 residues. Germline V CDR1 and CDR2: MNHEY, SVGEGT. Using constant-segment primers, 5'RACE produced TCR alpha and TCR beta cDNA libraries carrying sample barcodes and UMIs. TCRdb reprocessed the 5' RACE reads via MiXCR and lists one record per CDR3 protein. Of about 180,000 distinct CDR3 sequences listed, 18% were seen once; the top ten hold roughly 3.9%. Points on this clonotype: Its antigen is not identified.

Study-level points and caveats: Certain responding clones were present in pre-infection memory, suggesting participation of cross-reactive memory. The main location of contracting CD4+ clones was CM and EM, and that of contracting CD8+ clones was EMRA. Clones that contracted from day 15 to 85 had balanced CD4/CD8; later expanders were CD4+ biased.

The sequencing input was PBMCs or a T cell subset sorted from them (not recorded which). The chain is built from TRBV6-2 or TRBV6-3 and TRBJ2-1; possible D gene TRBD2, 6 bases. The TCR originated in a man between 18 and 35 years old who had mild COVID-19 (a few samples of this study predate the infection). Cell type and time point are not known. For the CDR3, the DNA is TGTGCCAGCAGATGGGACGGGGGCAATGAGCAGTTCTTC. Amino acid sequence: CASRWDGGNEQFF.